This passage covers 18 T cell receptor beta chains from one sample sequenced in a study of regulatory T cells in long-lasting Graves disease (dated by TCRdb to the early 2020s). Receptors were amplified or captured by multiplex PCR. The sample was run on an Illumina HiSeq 4000. TCR beta libraries were built with iRepertoire HTBI primers and Arm-PCR amplification of CDR3 regions. TCRdb reprocessed the public reads (quality trimming at Q25 with fastp, clone calling with MiXCR) and kept in-frame beta chains. Every distinct CDR3 protein forms one entry, paired with its most common genes and DNA. The sample table lists hundreds of thousands of distinct CDR3 sequences, about a sixth of them with a count of one. 30% of the sample lies in the top ten. In the paper's terms, the time point label means: newly diagnosed GD, antithyroid drugs for less than 3 months. For both TCR sequencing and RNA sequencing, RNA was extracted from PBMCs using TRIzol.

These records were also assigned to another study, of T cells in Graves' hyperthyroidism and ophthalmopathy.

Specimen: peripheral blood mononuclear cells (PBMCs), collected at new diagnosis, from a patient treated with antithyroid drugs. Receptors were obtained from a man aged 40-49 years with Graves disease. Donor details come from another sample of the same person, matched by shared clones.

Worth noting for this clonotype: Given a far larger clone just one base away, this is likely a sequencing read error. The V call is TRBV12-3 or TRBV12-4, the J call TRBJ2-7, with TRBD2 matching 7 bases. V shed 8 bases, J shed 5 bases, and the junction held 9 bases outside the gene matches. The CDR3 consists of 13 residues. CDR3 in amino acids: CASGRGETDEQYF. CDR3 in DNA: TGTGCCAGCGGACGGGGGGAAACGGACGAGCAGTACTTC.

This clonotype was observed a few times. The J gene is TRBJ2-1, the V gene TRBV5-1, with a weak D call TRBD2 (7 bases). In germline, CDR1 is SGHRS, CDR2 YFSETQ. This CDR3 is 15 amino acids long. V was clipped by 4 bases and J by 1 base, with 12 bases between them. The CDR3: CASSAGALSYNEQFF. CDR3 coding DNA: TGCGCCAGCAGCGCGGGGGCCCTTTCCTACAATGAGCAGTTCTTC.

To note about this clonotype: One base away lies a much larger clone, so this may be a sequencing read error. CDR3 loop: CSASKQPEALF. In nucleotides, the CDR3 is TGCAGTGCTAGTAAACAGCCTGAAGCTCTCTTT. The chain couples TRBV20-1 to TRBJ1-1; D ambiguous. This CDR3 is 11 amino acids long. Germline V CDR1 and CDR2: DFQATT, SNEGSKA (reference sequence).

This chain links TRBV10-3 with TRBJ1-6, with 7 positions matching TRBD1. CDR3 length: 14 residues. The V segment lost 2 bases and the J segment 9 bases; nucleotides outside the gene matches: 4. The germline V gene has CDR1 ENHRY and CDR2 SYGVKD. This CDR3 is CAISEAGGGSPLHF. The CDR3 coding sequence is TGTGCCATCAGTGAGGCAGGGGGGGGTTCACCCCTCCACTTT.

V is TRBV9 and J is TRBJ2-1; 10 nucleotides align to TRBD1. TRBJ2-3 matches the DNA end more closely, so the J call is doubtful. Germline V gene lookup returns CDR1 SGDLS and CDR2 YYNGEE. The CDR3 sequence is 13 residues long. The CDR3 is CASRRQGAGQQYF. The CDR3 DNA follows: TGTGCCAGCAGGCGACAGGGGGCCGGACAGCAGTATTTT.

This chain uses TRBV7-3 with TRBJ2-2, with TRBD1 matching over 12 bases. The CDR3 is 18 residues long. CDR1 and CDR2 (germline): SGHTA, FQGTGA. Losses at the gene ends were 5 bases for V and 5 bases for J; bases not matched to a gene: 12. CDR3 bases: TGTGCCAGCAGCCAGGCCGGGACAGGGGGCATTTATACCGGGGAGCTGTTTTTT. Protein sequence: CASSQAGTGGIYTGELFF.

This chain uses TRBV7-2 with TRBJ2-5, with D tentatively TRBD1 (8 bases). The CDR3 contains 14 residues. Germline CDR1 reads SGHTA; CDR2 reads FQGNSA. The V and J ends lost 5 bases and 5 bases respectively, with 15 bases between them. In DNA, the CDR3 is TGTGCCAGCAGCGCCACAGGGGGGGGGGAGACCCAGTACTTC. This codes for CASSATGGGETQYF.

This clonotype was picked up many times. This rearrangement joins TRBV7-9 to TRBJ2-5; the D gene could be TRBD1 or TRBD2 (6 bases each). Per germline, CDR1 SEHNR and CDR2 FQNEAQ (reference sequence). Trimming took off 5 bases at V and 5 bases at J, with 15 bases between the two ends. The CDR3 spans 14 residues. The CDR3 sequence: CASSPTGGWETQYF. CDR3 nucleotide sequence: TGTGCCAGCAGCCCCACCGGGGGCTGGGAGACCCAGTACTTC.

The chain couples TRBV25-1 to TRBJ1-5, with a possible D match to TRBD1 (5 bases). The V end was cut by 1 base, the J end by 6 bases, with 13 bases between. This CDR3 region has 15 residues. From germline, CDR1 is MGHDK and CDR2 SYGVNS. The CDR3 protein is CASSESQGPGQPQHF. CDR3 bases: TGTGCCAGCAGTGAATCCCAGGGTCCTGGTCAGCCCCAGCATTTT.

This clonotype has only a few counts. The V call is TRBV7-3, the J call TRBJ2-2, with 10 bases fitting TRBD2. V dropped 1 base and J dropped 6; count of bases not matched to a gene: 8. Germline CDR1 reads SGHTA; CDR2 reads FQGTGA. The CDR3 is made up of 17 amino acids. The CDR3 is CASSLNSPTSGAGELFF. The CDR3 coding sequence is TGTGCCAGCAGCTTAAATTCCCCAACTAGCGGGGCCGGGGAGCTGTTTTTT.

This clonotype was detected ten times or more. The V call is TRBV5-4, the J call TRBJ2-7; D ambiguous. The CDR3 spans 15 residues. Deletions cut 0 bases from V and 5 bases from J, with 15 bases between. From germline, CDR1 is SGHNT and CDR2 YYREEE (reference sequence). CDR3 loop: CASSLGGAGRDEQYF. The CDR3 DNA reads TGTGCCAGCAGCTTGGGCGGTGCAGGACGGGACGAGCAGTACTTC. Full variable domain (remainder filled in from reference TRBV5-4 and TRBJ2-7): ETGVTQSPTHLIKTRGQQVTLRCSSQSGHNTVSWYQQALGQGPQFIFQYYREEENGRGNFPPRFSGLQFPNYSSELNVNALELDDSALYLCASSLGGAGRDEQYFGPGTRLTVT.

In this sample, this clonotype turned up a few times. This chain uses TRBV4-1 with TRBJ2-2, with D maybe TRBD1 (5 bases). The CDR3 is 16 residues long. Per the germline V gene, CDR1 is MGHRA and CDR2 is YSYEKL. With 6 bases removed from V and 4 bases from J, the gap between germline ends came to 18 bases. Here the CDR3 reads CASSPQVAVGTGELFF. The CDR3 nucleotides are TGCGCCAGCAGTCCACAGGTCGCCGTTGGCACCGGGGAGCTGTTTTTT.

This clonotype was picked up many times. The V and J genes are TRBV20-1 and TRBJ2-7; weak D call: TRBD1 (7 bases). Germline V gene sequence: CDR1 DFQATT, CDR2 SNEGSKA (reference sequence). V gave up 6 bases and J gave up 2 bases, with 20 bases separating them. This CDR3 contains 15 residues. DNA of the CDR3: TGCAGTGCACCGCAGGGGGGCAGGCGTACCTACGAGCAGTACTTC. Translation gives CSAPQGGRRTYEQYF.

In its sample, this clonotype was seen many times. The V gene is TRBV10-3, the J gene TRBJ1-5; no firm D call. This CDR3 comprises 13 residues. Germline CDR1 and CDR2: ENHRY and SYGVKD. V lost 0 bases and J lost 5, with 5 bases in between. The chain's CDR3 is CAISESADQPQHF. Written as DNA, the CDR3 is TGTGCCATCAGTGAGTCGGCGGATCAGCCCCAGCATTTT.

This clonotype showed up many times. The chain combines TRBV15 with TRBJ2-5, with D possibly matching TRBD2 (5 bases). Trimming left V 3 bases short and J 5 bases short, with 16 bases between. The CDR3 has 15 residues. Germline values: CDR1 LNHNV, CDR2 YYDKDF (reference sequence). The CDR3, as DNA: TGTGCCACCAGCAGGAAGAATGAGGGCGGCGAGACCCAGTACTTC. Protein product: CATSRKNEGGETQYF.

This clonotype occurred a few times. This rearrangement joins TRBV3-1 to TRBJ2-1; 12 bases line up with TRBD2. CDR1 and CDR2 (germline): LGHDT, YNNKEL (reference sequence). This CDR3 has 18 residues. Trimming at V came to 2 bases and at J to 8 bases, leaving 13 bases not matched to a gene. In nucleotides, the CDR3 is TGTGCCAGCAGCCAACGTCTAGCGGGGGGGAAAAGGAGGGATGAGCAGTTCTTC. It translates to CASSQRLAGGKRRDEQFF.

A word on this clonotype: A much larger clone lies a single base off, so this may be a read error. In nucleotides, the CDR3 is TGTGCCAGCAGTCCACCCGGGGGAGGTGCCCCCTACGAGCAGTACTTC. Translated: CASSPPGGGAPYEQYF. The chain uses TRBV28 and TRBJ2-7, with D possibly matching TRBD2 (6 bases). The CDR3 totals 16 residues. Trimming stripped 5 bases from V and 2 bases from J, with 19 bases between. CDR1 MDHEN and CDR2 SYDVKM come from the germline V gene.

This clonotype has a count of ten or more. This may arise from a read error, as a much more abundant clone is one base away. The CDR3 region has the DNA TGTGCCAGCAGCTTCGACGGGGACACTGAAGCTTTCTTT. Amino acid sequence: CASSFDGDTEAFF. The chain joins TRBV7-9 to TRBJ1-1; D gene uncertain. CDR1 is SEHNR and CDR2 is FQNEAQ in the germline V gene (reference sequence). Trimming left V 3 bases short and J 3 bases short, with 8 bases between. This CDR3 contains 13 residues.